The T cell receptor beta chain described here comes from a study of cytomegalovirus exposure and HLA in healthy donors. Study-wide points: Later work showed greater clonal expansion in HLA-associated TCR beta chains than in equally common others. In presence/absence analyses, roughly uniform sequencing depth across donors was assumed. Earlier analysis looked at TCR beta V segments, and most were productive about 87% or about 30% of the time.

PCR used 60 Vbeta primers and 13 Jbeta primers. In the original workflow: Among the unique TCR beta chains that a later analysis counted, roughly 80 million in all, roughly 11 million were shared. Profiled with immunoSEQ multiplex PCR; TCRdb holds only in-frame clones, not every one. Clone size and V and J calls were adopted from that table, with D and trimming inferred from the DNA. The sample lists tens of thousands of clones, around 70% seen once, with roughly 16% in the top ten. For this clone: The antigen is undetermined.

CDR1 is SGHNT and CDR2 is YYREEE in the germline V gene (reference sequence). The CDR3 totals 13 residues. The J segment lost 7 bases and the V segment lost 4 bases, leaving 4 bases of the junction unmatched. The receptor was isolated from a woman between 45 and 65 years old in good health and CMV-seropositive. What was sequenced was PBMCs. The rearrangement links TRBV5-4 to TRBJ2-2, with 7 bases matching TRBD2. The CDR3 loop reads CASSLGLVGELFF. The CDR3 DNA reads TGTGCCAGCAGCCTTGGACTAGTCGGGGAGCTGTTTTTT.